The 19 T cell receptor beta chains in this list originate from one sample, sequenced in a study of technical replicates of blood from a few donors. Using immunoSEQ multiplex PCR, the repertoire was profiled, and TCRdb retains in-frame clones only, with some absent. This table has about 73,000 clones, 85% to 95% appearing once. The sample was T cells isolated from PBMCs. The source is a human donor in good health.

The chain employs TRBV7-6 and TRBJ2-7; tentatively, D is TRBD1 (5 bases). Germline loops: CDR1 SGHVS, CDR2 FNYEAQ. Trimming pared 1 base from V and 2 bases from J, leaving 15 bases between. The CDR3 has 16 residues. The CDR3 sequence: CASSLGRDSLTYEQYF. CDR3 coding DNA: TGTGCCAGCAGCTTAGGACGAGACAGCTTAACCTACGAGCAGTACTTC.

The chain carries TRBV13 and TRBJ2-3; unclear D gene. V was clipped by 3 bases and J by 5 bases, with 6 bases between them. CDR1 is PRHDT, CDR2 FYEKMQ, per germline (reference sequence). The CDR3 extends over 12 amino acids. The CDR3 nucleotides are TGTGCCAGCAGCTTCTCCGGAGATACGCAGTATTTT. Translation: CASSFSGDTQYF. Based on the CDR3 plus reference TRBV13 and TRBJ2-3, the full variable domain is AAGVIQSPRHLIKEKRETATLKCYPIPRHDTVYWYQQGPGQDPQFLISFYEKMQSDKGSIPDRFSAQQFSDYHSELNMSSLELGDSALYFCASSFSGDTQYFGPGTRLTVL.

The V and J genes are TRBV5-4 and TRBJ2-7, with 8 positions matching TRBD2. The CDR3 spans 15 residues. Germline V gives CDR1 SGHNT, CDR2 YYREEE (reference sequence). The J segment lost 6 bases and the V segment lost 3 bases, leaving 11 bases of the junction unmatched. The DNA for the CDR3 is TGTGCCAGCAGCTCCCGGACTAGCAAGTCGGGCGAGCAGTACTTC. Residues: CASSSRTSKSGEQYF. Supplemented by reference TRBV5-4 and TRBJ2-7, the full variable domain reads ETGVTQSPTHLIKTRGQQVTLRCSSQSGHNTVSWYQQALGQGPQFIFQYYREEENGRGNFPPRFSGLQFPNYSSELNVNALELDDSALYLCASSSRTSKSGEQYFGPGTRLTVT.

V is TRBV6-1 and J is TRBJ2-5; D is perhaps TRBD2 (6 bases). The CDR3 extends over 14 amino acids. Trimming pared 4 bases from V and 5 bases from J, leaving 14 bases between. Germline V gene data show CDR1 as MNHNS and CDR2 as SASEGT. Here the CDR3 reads CASSGWGAGETQYF. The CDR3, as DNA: TGTGCCAGCAGTGGTTGGGGCGCGGGGGAGACCCAGTACTTC.

The CDR3 nucleotides read TGCGCCAGCAGCCAGCTAGCGGGAGCCTACAATGAGCAGTTCTTC. Protein: CASSQLAGAYNEQFF. The J gene is TRBJ2-1, the V gene TRBV4-1, with 10 bases aligning to TRBD2. This CDR3 region has 15 residues. Germline-derived CDR1 and CDR2 are MGHRA and YSYEKL. With V trimmed by 3 bases and J by 2 bases, 1 base remained unmatched.

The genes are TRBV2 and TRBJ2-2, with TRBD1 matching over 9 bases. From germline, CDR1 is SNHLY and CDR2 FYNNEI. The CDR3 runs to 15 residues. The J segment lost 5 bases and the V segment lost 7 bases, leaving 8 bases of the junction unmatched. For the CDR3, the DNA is TGTGCCAGCAAGACAAGGACAGGGGTAACCGGGGAGCTGTTTTTT. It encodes CASKTRTGVTGELFF.

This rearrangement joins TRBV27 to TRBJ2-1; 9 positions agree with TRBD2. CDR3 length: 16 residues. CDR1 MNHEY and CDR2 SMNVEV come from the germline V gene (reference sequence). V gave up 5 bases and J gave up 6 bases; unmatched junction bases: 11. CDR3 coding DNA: TGTGCCAGCAGTCCCCACTCGCGGGGGGGCATCAATGAGCAGTTCTTC. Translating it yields CASSPHSRGGINEQFF.

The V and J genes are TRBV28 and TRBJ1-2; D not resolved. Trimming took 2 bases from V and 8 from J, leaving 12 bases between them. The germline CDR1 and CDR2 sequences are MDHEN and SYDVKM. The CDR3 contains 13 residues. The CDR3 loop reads CASSLRVEVGYTF. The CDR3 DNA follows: TGTGCCAGCAGTTTACGGGTTGAGGTGGGCTACACCTTC.

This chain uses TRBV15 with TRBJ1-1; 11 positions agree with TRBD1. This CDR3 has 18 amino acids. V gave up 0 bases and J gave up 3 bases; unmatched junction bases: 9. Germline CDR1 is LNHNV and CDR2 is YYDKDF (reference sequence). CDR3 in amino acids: CATSRDFWWDRGDTEAFF. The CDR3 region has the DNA TGTGCCACCAGCAGAGATTTTTGGTGGGACAGGGGGGACACTGAAGCTTTCTTT. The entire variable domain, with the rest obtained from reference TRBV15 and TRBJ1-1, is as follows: DAMVIQNPRYQVTQFGKPVTLSCSQTLNHNVMYWYQQKSSQAPKLLFHYYDKDFNNEADTPDNFQSRRPNTSFCFLDIRSPGLGDTAMYLCATSRDFWWDRGDTEAFFGQGTRLTVV.

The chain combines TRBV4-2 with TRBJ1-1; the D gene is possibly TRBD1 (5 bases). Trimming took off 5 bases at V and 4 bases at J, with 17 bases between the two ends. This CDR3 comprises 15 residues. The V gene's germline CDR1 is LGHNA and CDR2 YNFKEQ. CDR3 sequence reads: CASSYGDWRGTEAFF. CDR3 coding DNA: TGTGCCAGCAGCTACGGGGACTGGAGAGGCACTGAAGCTTTCTTT.

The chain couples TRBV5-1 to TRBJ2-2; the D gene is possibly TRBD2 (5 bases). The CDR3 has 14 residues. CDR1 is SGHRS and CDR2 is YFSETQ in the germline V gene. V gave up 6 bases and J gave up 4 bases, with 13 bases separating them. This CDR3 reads CASKRLAGTGELFF. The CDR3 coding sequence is TGCGCCAGCAAGCGTCTAGCTGGCACCGGGGAGCTGTTTTTT.

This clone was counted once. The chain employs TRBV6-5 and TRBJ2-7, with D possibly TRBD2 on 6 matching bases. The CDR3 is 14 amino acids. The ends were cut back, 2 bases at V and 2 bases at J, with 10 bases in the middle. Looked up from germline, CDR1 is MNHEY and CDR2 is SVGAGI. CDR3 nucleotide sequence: TGTGCCAGCAGTTACGCCGGAGGGCCCTACGAGCAGTACTTC. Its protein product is CASSYAGGPYEQYF.

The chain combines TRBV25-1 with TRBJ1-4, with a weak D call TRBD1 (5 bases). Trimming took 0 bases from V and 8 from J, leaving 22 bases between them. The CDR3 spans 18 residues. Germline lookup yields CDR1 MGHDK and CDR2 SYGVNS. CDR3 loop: CASSEYFFSRGFGEKLFF. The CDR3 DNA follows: TGTGCCAGCAGTGAATACTTTTTCTCTAGGGGCTTCGGCGAAAAACTGTTTTTT.

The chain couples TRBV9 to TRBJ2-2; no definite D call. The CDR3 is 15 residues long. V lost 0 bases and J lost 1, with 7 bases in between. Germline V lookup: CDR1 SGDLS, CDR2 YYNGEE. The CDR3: CASSVGPGNTGELFF. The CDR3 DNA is TGTGCCAGCAGCGTAGGGCCGGGGAACACCGGGGAGCTGTTTTTT.

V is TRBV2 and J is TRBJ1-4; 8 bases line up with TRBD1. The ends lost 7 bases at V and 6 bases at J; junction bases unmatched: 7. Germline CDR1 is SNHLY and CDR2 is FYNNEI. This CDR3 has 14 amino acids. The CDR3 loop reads CASIPGQADEKLFF. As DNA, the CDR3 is TGTGCCAGCATTCCGGGACAGGCGGATGAAAAACTGTTTTTT. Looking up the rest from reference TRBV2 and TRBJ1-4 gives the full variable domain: EPEVTQTPSHQVTQMGQEVILRCVPISNHLYFYWYRQILGQKVEFLVSFYNNEISEKSEIFDDQFSVERPDGSNFTLKIRSTKLEDSAMYFCASIPGQADEKLFFGSGTQLSVL.

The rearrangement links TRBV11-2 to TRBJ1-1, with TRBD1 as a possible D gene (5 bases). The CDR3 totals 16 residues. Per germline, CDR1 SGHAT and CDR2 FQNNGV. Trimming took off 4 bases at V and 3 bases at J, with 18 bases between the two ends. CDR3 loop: CASSSHKGILDTEAFF. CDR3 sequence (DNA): TGTGCCAGCAGCTCACATAAGGGGATCCTGGACACTGAAGCTTTCTTT.

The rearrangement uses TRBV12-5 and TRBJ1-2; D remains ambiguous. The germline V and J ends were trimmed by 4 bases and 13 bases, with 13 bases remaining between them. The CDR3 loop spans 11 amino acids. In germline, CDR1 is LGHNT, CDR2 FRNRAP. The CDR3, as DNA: TGTGCTAGTGGTTCAACGGGAATCTTCACCTTC. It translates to CASGSTGIFTF.

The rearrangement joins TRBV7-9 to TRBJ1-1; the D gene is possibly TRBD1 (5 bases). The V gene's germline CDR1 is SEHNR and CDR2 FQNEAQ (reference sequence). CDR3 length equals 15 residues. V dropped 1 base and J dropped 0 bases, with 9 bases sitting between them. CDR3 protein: CASSLGDSLNTEAFF. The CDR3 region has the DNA TGTGCCAGCAGCTTAGGGGACTCCTTGAACACTGAAGCTTTCTTT.

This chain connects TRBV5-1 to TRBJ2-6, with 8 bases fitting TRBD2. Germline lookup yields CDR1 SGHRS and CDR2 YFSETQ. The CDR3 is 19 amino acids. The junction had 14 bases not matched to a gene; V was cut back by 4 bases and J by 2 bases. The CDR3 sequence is CASSPGSGAGEPGANVLTF. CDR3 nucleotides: TGCGCCAGCAGCCCGGGGTCGGGAGCGGGAGAACCTGGGGCCAACGTCCTGACTTTC.